The 8 T cell receptor beta chains in this list originate from one sample, sequenced in a study of cytomegalovirus exposure and HLA in healthy donors. Data came from immunoSEQ multiplex PCR; TCRdb stores just in-frame clones and leaves some out. The table has hundreds of thousands of clones, about nine tenths seen once. The sequencing input was PBMCs. The source is a woman aged 18-29 years in good health and CMV-seronegative.

V and J are TRBV5-8 and TRBJ2-2; 8 bases are shared with TRBD1. Germline trimming cut 3 bases from V and 7 bases from J; bases unmatched to any gene: 8. Germline CDR1 is SGHTS and CDR2 is YDEGEE. The CDR3 covers 15 residues. CDR3 coding DNA: TGTGCCAGCAGCTCGGCCAGGACAGGGATCGGGGAGCTGTTTTTT. Protein: CASSSARTGIGELFF.

This clone is a singleton in its sample. The chain employs TRBV5-1 and TRBJ1-1, with 8 positions matching TRBD1. After removal of 4 bases from V and 5 bases from J, the junction contained 10 bases not matched to a gene. Germline CDR1 and CDR2: SGHRS and YFSETQ. There are 15 residues in the CDR3. In DNA, the CDR3 is TGCGCCAGCAGCATAAGGACAGGGTCGCGAACTGAAGCTTTCTTT. As protein: CASSIRTGSRTEAFF.

The chain combines TRBV5-6 with TRBJ1-1; 9 bases map to TRBD1. J lost 3 bases, V lost 3 bases, and 6 bases had no gene match. This CDR3 has 15 residues. Germline V gene lookup returns CDR1 SGHDT and CDR2 YYEEEE. The CDR3 DNA reads TGTGCCAGCAGCTCAATTCGACAGGGGGACACTGAAGCTTTCTTT. Amino acid sequence: CASSSIRQGDTEAFF.

This clone was observed a few times. The rearrangement uses TRBV28 and TRBJ1-2, with D possibly being TRBD1 (5 bases). Germline CDR1 is MDHEN and CDR2 is SYDVKM. The CDR3 has 14 amino acids. V was pared by 5 bases and J by 3 bases, with 13 bases between. CDR3 loop: CASSPPTAYYGYTF. Written as DNA, the CDR3 is TGTGCCAGCAGTCCTCCGACAGCCTACTATGGCTACACCTTC.

This chain links TRBV21-1 with TRBJ2-1; TRBD1 is the table's D call and was not checked against the DNA. TRBV21-1 is labeled a pseudogene. This CDR3 contains 17 residues. The CDR3 loop reads CASSTLGDRGRVNEQFF. As DNA, the CDR3 is TGTGCCAGCAGCACGTTAGGGGACAGGGGGCGCGTAAATGAGCAGTTCTTC.

In its sample, this clone was seen a few times. This rearrangement joins TRBV4-1 to TRBJ2-7; 7 bases are a match to TRBD2. The germline gives CDR1 MGHRA, CDR2 YSYEKL. Trimming at V came to 2 bases and at J to 5 bases, leaving 6 bases not matched to a gene. This CDR3 has 14 residues. The DNA of the CDR3 is TGCGCCAGCAGCCAACTACGGGAGGTAGACGAGCAGTACTTC. Protein product: CASSQLREVDEQYF.

The sample holds a few counts of this clone. The gene calls are TRBV19 and TRBJ2-7; D is possibly TRBD1 (6 bases). Germline assignment: CDR1 LNHDA and CDR2 SQIVND (reference sequence). With 3 bases removed from V and 6 bases from J, the gap between germline ends came to 12 bases. The CDR3 has 13 amino acids. CDR3 DNA: TGTGCCAGTAGTATGCAGGGGCTATCCGAGCAGTACTTC. Its translation: CASSMQGLSEQYF.

The chain links TRBV2 to TRBJ2-1; 7 nucleotides agree with TRBD1. The V and J ends lost 11 bases and 0 bases, in that order; junction bases with no gene match: 10. Germline V CDR1 and CDR2: SNHLY, FYNNEI. CDR3 length: 15 residues. For the CDR3, the DNA is TGTGCCTCCCGTTATGACAGGGCCTCCTACAATGAGCAGTTCTTC. Its translation is CASRYDRASYNEQFF.